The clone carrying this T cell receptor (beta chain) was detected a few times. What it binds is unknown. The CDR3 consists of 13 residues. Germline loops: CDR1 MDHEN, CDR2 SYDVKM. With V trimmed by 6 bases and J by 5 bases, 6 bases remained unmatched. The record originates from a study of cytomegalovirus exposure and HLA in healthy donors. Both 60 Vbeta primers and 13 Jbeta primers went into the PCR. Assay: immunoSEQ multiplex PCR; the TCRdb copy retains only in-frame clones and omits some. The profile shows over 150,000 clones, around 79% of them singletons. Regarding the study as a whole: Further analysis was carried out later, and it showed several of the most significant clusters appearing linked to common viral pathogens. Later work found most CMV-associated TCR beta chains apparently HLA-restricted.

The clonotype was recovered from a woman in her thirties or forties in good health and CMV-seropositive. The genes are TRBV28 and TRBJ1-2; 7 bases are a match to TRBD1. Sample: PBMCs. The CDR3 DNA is TGTGCCAGCAGAATAGACAGGGAGTATGGCTACACCTTC. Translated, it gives CASRIDREYGYTF.